These 18 T cell receptor beta chains share one sample of origin, sequenced in a study of blood T cell repertoires in COVID-19. The repertoire was sequenced with immunoSEQ multiplex PCR; TCRdb's copy has only in-frame clones and lacks some. The sample includes about 130,000 clones, more than 70% of them seen just once. Input material: peripheral blood. Receptors originate from a human donor in a cohort sampled during active COVID-19.

V gene TRBV12-3 or TRBV12-4 combines with J gene TRBJ1-2, with D uncertain. Trimming left V 1 base short and J 4 bases short, with 7 bases between. CDR3 length: 13 amino acids. Written as DNA, the CDR3 is TGTGCCAGCAGTTTAGATGGCAGCTATGGCTACACCTTC. Translation: CASSLDGSYGYTF.

This clone came up a few times. The chain recombines TRBV5-6 with TRBJ2-7, with TRBD1 matching over 10 bases. Trimming at V came to 4 bases and at J to 5 bases, leaving 9 bases not matched to a gene. Germline V gives CDR1 SGHDT, CDR2 YYEEEE. The CDR3 contains 15 residues. CDR3 nucleotide sequence: TGTGCCAGCAGCCCTACAGGGACAGGGGACCACGAGCAGTACGTC. Its protein product is CASSPTGTGDHEQYV.

The rearrangement links TRBV7-9 to TRBJ1-1; D is unresolved. Germline assignment: CDR1 SEHNR and CDR2 FQNEAQ (reference sequence). The V gene lost 1 base and the J gene lost 8 bases, with 14 bases spanning the gap. The CDR3 runs 14 residues. Here the CDR3 reads CASSLEGPREEAFF. CDR3 nucleotides: TGTGCCAGCAGCTTAGAGGGCCCTCGGGAGGAAGCTTTCTTT.

V usage is TRBV9 and J usage is TRBJ2-5, with a tentative D call TRBD2 (5 bases). This CDR3 region has 14 residues. The germline CDR1 and CDR2 sequences are SGDLS and YYNGEE. The V gene lost 3 bases and the J gene lost 3 bases, with 12 bases spanning the gap. For the CDR3, the DNA is TGTGCCAGCAGCGGCCGCGGGCCCGAAGAGACCCAGTACTTC. Amino acids: CASSGRGPEETQYF.

The chain has TRBV7-2 and TRBJ1-2, with a weak D call TRBD1 (5 bases). CDR1 is SGHTA, CDR2 FQGNSA, per germline. This CDR3 has 15 amino acids. V gave up 1 base and J gave up 4 bases, with 13 bases separating them. CDR3 bases: TGTGCCAGCAGCTTAGTAAGGGGCCCCAGCTATGGCTACACCTTC. It is translated as CASSLVRGPSYGYTF. Full variable domain (outside the CDR3, taken from reference TRBV7-2 and TRBJ1-2): GAGVSQSPSNKVTEKGKDVELRCDPISGHTALYWYRQSLGQGLEFLIYFQGNSAPDKSGLPSDRFSAERTGGSVSTLTIQRTQQEDSAVYLCASSLVRGPSYGYTFGSGTRLTVV.

The chain combines TRBV7-8 with TRBJ2-2, with TRBD2 matching 8 bases. This CDR3 comprises 16 residues. After removal of 3 bases from V and 2 bases from J, the junction contained 5 bases not matched to a gene. CDR1 SGHVS and CDR2 FQNEAQ come from the germline V gene. The CDR3 loop reads CASSFISGRNTGELFF. For the CDR3, the DNA is TGTGCCAGCAGCTTCATCAGCGGGAGAAACACCGGGGAGCTGTTTTTT.

This chain uses TRBV30 with TRBJ2-1; the D gene is possibly TRBD2 (6 bases). CDR3 length: 14 residues. In germline, CDR1 is GTSNPN, CDR2 SVGIG (reference sequence). For the CDR3, the DNA is TGTGCGAGCGGCGGGGCGCTATCCTACAATGAGCAGTTCTTC. It is translated as CASGGALSYNEQFF.

The J gene is TRBJ2-3, the V gene TRBV7-2; TRBD2 matches at 9 bases. There are 15 residues in the CDR3. Germline V gene sequence: CDR1 SGHTA, CDR2 FQGNSA. After removal of 6 bases from V and 0 bases from J, the junction contained 4 bases not matched to a gene. Written as DNA, the CDR3 is TGTGCCAGCAGGCTAGCGGGGCGTAGCACAGATACGCAGTATTTT. It translates to CASRLAGRSTDTQYF.

V gene TRBV5-8 combines with J gene TRBJ1-1; D not certain. CDR3 length equals 14 residues. The V end was cut by 0 bases, the J end by 10 bases, with 16 bases between. Germline CDR1 and CDR2: SGHTS and YDEGEE. In DNA form, the CDR3 reads TGTGCCAGCAGCTTGGGGGAGATTAGTATCGGAGCTTTCTTT. Translated: CASSLGEISIGAFF.

The chain employs TRBV5-4 and TRBJ2-4; maybe TRBD2 (7 bases). This CDR3 comprises 15 residues. The V gene's germline CDR1 is SGHNT and CDR2 YYREEE (reference sequence). Trimming stripped 0 bases from V and 6 bases from J, with 13 bases between. For the CDR3, the DNA is TGTGCCAGCAGCTTGGCCGGGGGGCTTGGAAACATTCAGTACTTC. Encoded protein: CASSLAGGLGNIQYF.

The V and J genes are TRBV28 and TRBJ1-2, with no clear D. The CDR3 is 11 residues long. The germline V gene encodes CDR1 MDHEN and CDR2 SYDVKM. The V end was cut by 6 bases, the J end by 7 bases, with 9 bases between. The CDR3 DNA reads as TGTGCCAGCAGCCGAGTCGGTGGCTACACCTTC. This translates into CASSRVGGYTF.

This rearrangement joins TRBV9 to TRBJ2-3, with 8 bases matching TRBD2. This CDR3 is built from 15 residues. From germline, CDR1 is SGDLS and CDR2 YYNGEE. V was pared by 6 bases and J by 0 bases, with 6 bases of the junction left unmatched. The CDR3 DNA sequence: TGTGCCAGCAACCCCCGCGGGGGGAGCACAGATACGCAGTATTTT. Protein: CASNPRGGSTDTQYF.

The chain couples TRBV7-2 to TRBJ2-5; 9 bases agree with TRBD2. J gave up 3 bases and V 1 base, and 3 bases lay outside the gene matches. CDR1 SGHTA and CDR2 FQGNSA come from the germline V gene. This CDR3 has 15 amino acids. CDR3 sequence reads: CASSLGSSGEETQYF. In DNA, the CDR3 is TGTGCCAGCAGCTTAGGTTCTAGCGGGGAAGAGACCCAGTACTTC. Drawing the rest from reference TRBV7-2 and TRBJ2-5, the complete variable domain is GAGVSQSPSNKVTEKGKDVELRCDPISGHTALYWYRQSLGQGLEFLIYFQGNSAPDKSGLPSDRFSAERTGGSVSTLTIQRTQQEDSAVYLCASSLGSSGEETQYFGPGTRLLVL.

V gene TRBV3-1 (or the pseudogene TRBV3-2) combines with J gene TRBJ2-3; D might be TRBD2 (6 bases). Germline V gene lookup returns CDR1 LGHDT and CDR2 YNNKEL (reference sequence). CDR3 size: 15 residues. V lost 2 bases and J lost 2, with 11 bases in between. The CDR3: CASSQRGADTDTQYF. CDR3 sequence (DNA): TGTGCCAGCAGCCAACGCGGGGCCGACACAGATACGCAGTATTTT.

This clone occurred once. In nucleotides, the CDR3 is TGCGCCAGCAGCTTGAATCCAGACTTAAGTACAGATACGCAGTATTTT. This sequence encodes CASSLNPDLSTDTQYF. The chain joins TRBV5-1 to TRBJ2-3; D unclear. Germline V gives CDR1 SGHRS, CDR2 YFSETQ. V lost 1 base and J 3 bases, leaving 15 bases between the germline ends. The CDR3 has 16 amino acids.

V and J are TRBV19 and TRBJ2-5, with 10 bases fitting TRBD2. The V gene end was trimmed by 5 bases and the J gene end by 5 bases; junction bases not matched to a gene: 5. Germline V lookup: CDR1 LNHDA, CDR2 SQIVND (reference sequence). The CDR3 has 14 amino acids. The CDR3 DNA reads as TGTGCCAGTAGTCCTAGCGGGGGAGCTGAGACCCAGTACTTC. Translation: CASSPSGGAETQYF.

The chain carries TRBV19 and TRBJ1-2; D is unresolved. Trimming removed 4 bases from V and 7 bases from J, with 13 bases in between. Germline V lookup: CDR1 LNHDA, CDR2 SQIVND (reference sequence). CDR3 length: 13 residues. CDR3 protein: CASSRATALGYTF. The CDR3 region has the DNA TGTGCCAGTAGTAGAGCGACGGCGCTTGGCTACACCTTC.

The rearrangement links TRBV19 to TRBJ1-3; 8 positions agree with TRBD1. The CDR3 runs to 16 residues. The V segment lost 5 bases and the J segment 2 bases; nucleotides outside the gene matches: 8. Germline V gene sequence: CDR1 LNHDA, CDR2 SQIVND (reference sequence). As DNA, the CDR3 is TGTGCCAGTAGTCCCCAGGGGGCATCAACTGGAAACACCATATATTTT. It yields the protein CASSPQGASTGNTIYF.